This TCR beta chain appears in the sequencing data of a study of response to subunit inactivated influenza vaccine. Overall study findings and caveats: Every seasonal influenza vaccination brings in few new T cells, the authors suggested.

CDR3 size: 17 residues. V lost 0 bases to trimming and J lost 4 bases; unmatched junction nucleotides: 8. Germline values: CDR1 ENHRY, CDR2 SYGVKD. TCRdb reanalysed the RT-PCR reads using MiXCR and keeps one entry per CDR3 protein. The sample carries 550,000 to 650,000 distinct CDR3 sequences, 12% recorded once. As for this clonotype: Its antigen is undetermined.

This chain links TRBV10-3 with TRBJ2-3, with TRBD2 identical over 9 bases. Source: PBMCs from blood, taken on the day of vaccination. The clonotype comes from a man aged 50-59 years who received an inactivated influenza vaccine. The CDR3: CAISESGLAGVADTQYF. Written as DNA, the CDR3 is TGTGCCATCAGTGAGTCGGGGTTAGCGGGAGTAGCAGATACGCAGTATTTT.